Presented here are 22 T cell receptor beta chains from one specimen sequenced in a study of early T cells in non-severe SARS-CoV-2 infection (dated by TCRdb to the early 2020s). The method was 5' RACE. The reads were generated on a NextSeq 500. Using fastp at Q25 and MiXCR, TCRdb reprocessed the public reads and kept productive beta chains. Merged by CDR3 protein, the rows form single entries marked with the most common genes and DNA. This sample comprises over 90,000 distinct CDR3 sequences, about an eighth of them detected only once. Of the sample, roughly 6.3% falls within the top ten clones. Sample: whole blood. All receptors derive from an adult who was a healthcare worker with PCR-confirmed SARS-CoV-2 infection or an uninfected control (not recorded which).

This clonotype was seen ten or more times. The chain uses TRBV28 and TRBJ1-2; no firm D call. Germline V gene lookup returns CDR1 MDHEN and CDR2 SYDVKM. V was cut by 6 bases and J by 8 bases, with 10 bases left in between. The CDR3 spans 11 residues. CDR3 amino acids: CASSKQRGYTF. CDR3 bases: TGTGCCAGCAGCAAACAGCGCGGCTACACCTTC.

This sequence joins TRBV12-3 or TRBV12-4 and TRBJ1-1; a weak D match, TRBD1 (5 bases). V was trimmed by 1 base and J by 0 bases, leaving 12 bases between them. The CDR3 extends over 16 amino acids. The CDR3 loop is CASSLGGAVMNTEAFF. As DNA, the CDR3 is TGTGCCAGCAGTTTAGGAGGGGCCGTGATGAACACTGAAGCTTTCTTT.

This clonotype was counted ten times or more. The chain employs TRBV27 and TRBJ2-7; a weak D match, TRBD1 (6 bases). The length of the CDR3 is 13 residues. The V and J ends lost 5 bases and 6 bases respectively, with 14 bases between them. Looked up from germline, CDR1 is MNHEY and CDR2 is SMNVEV (reference sequence). The CDR3 sequence: CASSNQPRGEQYF. CDR3 DNA sequence: TGTGCCAGCAGTAACCAACCCAGGGGCGAGCAGTACTTC.

This rearrangement joins TRBV12-3 or TRBV12-4 to TRBJ2-2; D not resolved. This CDR3 comprises 15 residues. The V end lost 2 bases, the J end lost 5 bases, and 12 bases lay between the germline ends. The CDR3 nucleotides read TGTGCCAGCAGTTTATTAGGAGTGGGGACCGGGGAGCTGTTTTTT. It translates to CASSLLGVGTGELFF.

The chain joins TRBV9 to TRBJ2-7; D is unclear. V dropped 1 base and J dropped 2 bases, with 10 bases sitting between them. The CDR3 covers 14 residues. Per the germline V gene, CDR1 is SGDLS and CDR2 is YYNGEE. In nucleotides, the CDR3 is TGTGCCAGCAGCGTAACGGGCACAACCTACGAGCAGTACTTC. It translates to CASSVTGTTYEQYF.

The V gene is TRBV6-2 or TRBV6-3, the J gene TRBJ2-2, with D uncertain. Germline V gives CDR1 MNHEY, CDR2 SVGEGT. The CDR3 is 13 amino acids. Trimming stripped 0 bases from V and 6 bases from J, with 5 bases between. For the CDR3, the DNA is TGTGCCAGCAGTTACTCGGATGCCGGGGAGCTGTTTTTT. As protein: CASSYSDAGELFF.

The chain has TRBV6-6 and TRBJ2-7; TRBD2 matches at 7 bases. In germline, CDR1 is MNHNY, CDR2 SVGAGI (reference sequence). Trimming at V came to 7 bases and at J to 1 base, leaving 7 bases not matched to a gene. The CDR3 has 14 residues. CDR3 loop: CASNLGRGSYEQYF. The CDR3 bases are TGTGCCAGCAATCTAGGGAGGGGATCCTACGAGCAGTACTTC.

This clonotype has more than one count but fewer than ten. The chain combines TRBV5-5 with TRBJ2-5; no reliable D call. Germline V gene data show CDR1 as SGHKS and CDR2 as YYEKEE (reference sequence). The CDR3 is 11 amino acids. V lost 5 bases, J lost 3 bases, and 5 bases lay in between. This chain's CDR3 is CASRWEETQYF. The CDR3 DNA reads as TGTGCCAGCAGGTGGGAAGAGACCCAGTACTTC.

This clonotype has a handful of counts. The J gene is TRBJ2-7, the V gene TRBV18; D not resolved. V was pared by 6 bases and J by 6 bases, with 15 bases between. Germline CDR1 KGHSH, CDR2 LQKENI. This CDR3 is 13 amino acids long. This CDR3 is CASSPRPGTEQYF. DNA for the CDR3: TGTGCCAGCTCGCCGCGGCCGGGTACCGAGCAGTACTTC.

The rearrangement links TRBV19 to TRBJ2-1; D could derive from TRBD1 or TRBD2 (5 bases each). This CDR3 has 15 amino acids. Trimming pared 3 bases from V and 2 bases from J, leaving 11 bases between. Germline V CDR1 and CDR2: LNHDA, SQIVND (reference sequence). In DNA, the CDR3 is TGTGCCAGTAGTATGGGAACGGGGCCCTACAATGAGCAGTTCTTC. This translates into CASSMGTGPYNEQFF.

This sequence joins TRBV29-1 and TRBJ1-4, with TRBD1 matching over 8 bases. Germline V gene lookup returns CDR1 SQVTM and CDR2 ANQGSEA. This CDR3 spans 12 amino acids. With V trimmed by 5 bases and J by 8 bases, 4 bases remained unmatched. The DNA for the CDR3 is TGCAGCGTTCAGGGGGCAGGGGAAAAACTGTTTTTT. Its protein product is CSVQGAGEKLFF. Full variable domain (rest looked up from reference TRBV29-1 and TRBJ1-4): SAVISQKPSRDICQRGTSLTIQCQVDSQVTMMFWYRQQPGQSLTLIATANQGSEATYESGFVIDKFPISRPNLTFSTLTVSNMSPEDSSIYLCSVQGAGEKLFFGSGTQLSVL.

This clonotype has only a few counts. The chain recombines TRBV5-6 with TRBJ2-5, with 8 nucleotides matching TRBD2. CDR3 length: 15 amino acids. Germline-derived CDR1 and CDR2 are SGHDT and YYEEEE. Trimming removed 6 bases from V and 1 base from J; junction bases left unmatched: 8. Here the CDR3 reads CASTKLAASQETQYF. CDR3 in DNA: TGTGCCAGCACCAAACTAGCGGCTAGCCAAGAGACCCAGTACTTC.

This clonotype was counted at least ten times. The chain recombines TRBV5-1 with TRBJ2-2; no reliable D call. CDR3 size: 14 residues. With 5 bases removed from V and 3 bases from J, the gap between germline ends came to 11 bases. CDR1 and CDR2 from the germline V gene are SGHRS and YFSETQ. CDR3 coding DNA: TGCGCCAGCAGTTTAGACATCTACACCGGGGAGCTGTTTTTT. Protein product: CASSLDIYTGELFF.

This clonotype has a count of ten or more. V and J are TRBV7-9 and TRBJ2-3, with a possible D match to TRBD1 (5 bases). Germline assignment: CDR1 SEHNR and CDR2 FQNEAQ (reference sequence). The CDR3 runs 15 residues. V lost 3 bases to trimming and J lost 6 bases, with 16 bases between them. CDR3 DNA sequence: TGTGCCAGCAGCTTCTCGGTGGGGCAAGGCGATACGCAGTATTTT. Protein product: CASSFSVGQGDTQYF.

This clonotype showed up many times. The chain joins TRBV3-1 to TRBJ2-1, with D uncertain. CDR3 length equals 14 residues. The germline V gene encodes CDR1 LGHDT and CDR2 YNNKEL (reference sequence). V was shortened by 5 bases and J by 2 bases, with 10 bases between the two germline ends. The CDR3 region is CASSVTGAYNEQFF. CDR3 sequence (DNA): TGTGCCAGCAGCGTTACCGGTGCCTACAATGAGCAGTTCTTC.

This clonotype was seen a few times. In nucleotides, the CDR3 is TGTGCCAGCAGTGAAGCAGGGGATTTGGACAGGCTCCAAGAGACCCAGTACTTC. Protein: CASSEAGDLDRLQETQYF. This chain joins TRBV6-1 and TRBJ2-5, with 7 bases lining up with TRBD1. CDR3 size: 18 residues. CDR1 MNHNS and CDR2 SASEGT come from the germline V gene. The J segment lost 1 base and the V segment lost 0 bases, leaving 11 bases of the junction unmatched.

V usage is TRBV29-1 and J usage is TRBJ2-7; maybe TRBD2 (6 bases). There are 11 residues in the CDR3. The germline gives CDR1 SQVTM, CDR2 ANQGSEA. Trimming pared 5 bases from V and 6 bases from J, leaving 11 bases between. The CDR3 nucleotides are TGCAGCGTTACCCGGGGGATCGAGCAGTACTTC. Its protein product is CSVTRGIEQYF.

This clonotype was detected many times. The J gene is TRBJ1-5, the V gene TRBV12-3 or TRBV12-4; D unresolved. V was pared by 7 bases and J by 7 bases, with 8 bases between. This CDR3 region has 11 residues. This CDR3 reads CASMSVQPQHF. The DNA of the CDR3 is TGTGCCAGCATGTCAGTGCAGCCCCAGCATTTT.

This chain links TRBV7-9 with TRBJ2-7; D unresolved. This CDR3 is 15 amino acids long. Trimming took 6 bases from V and 2 from J, leaving 17 bases between them. Germline-derived CDR1 and CDR2 are SEHNR and FQNEAQ (reference sequence). The CDR3 DNA sequence: TGTGCCAGCAGTCCCCCGGATAGTTACGCCTACGAGCAGTACTTC. This sequence encodes CASSPPDSYAYEQYF.

The V call is TRBV20-1, the J call TRBJ2-1, with D possibly matching TRBD2 (6 bases). CDR1 and CDR2 (germline): DFQATT, SNEGSKA (reference sequence). Between the trimmed V and J ends, which lost 3 bases and 9 bases, there was a span of 18 bases. CDR3 length: 14 residues. Here the CDR3 reads CSASLSGVVGEQFF. DNA for the CDR3: TGCAGTGCTAGTCTATCGGGAGTCGTGGGTGAGCAGTTCTTC.

This clonotype has a handful of counts. This rearrangement joins TRBV7-9 to TRBJ2-5; 7 positions agree with TRBD1. The CDR3 totals 13 residues. The V gene's germline CDR1 is SEHNR and CDR2 FQNEAQ (reference sequence). Trimming at V came to 3 bases and at J to 3 bases, leaving 1 base not matched to a gene. CDR3 in amino acids: CASSFQGEETQYF. As DNA, the CDR3 is TGTGCCAGCAGCTTTCAGGGGGAAGAGACCCAGTACTTC.

This clonotype was observed many times. The chain combines TRBV20-1 with TRBJ2-3; 7 bases map to TRBD2. The CDR3 totals 13 residues. Germline trimming cut 6 bases from V and 4 bases from J; bases unmatched to any gene: 7. From germline, CDR1 is DFQATT and CDR2 SNEGSKA (reference sequence). The CDR3 spells CSARREGPDTQYF. The CDR3 DNA sequence: TGCAGTGCCCGCAGGGAGGGACCAGATACGCAGTATTTT.